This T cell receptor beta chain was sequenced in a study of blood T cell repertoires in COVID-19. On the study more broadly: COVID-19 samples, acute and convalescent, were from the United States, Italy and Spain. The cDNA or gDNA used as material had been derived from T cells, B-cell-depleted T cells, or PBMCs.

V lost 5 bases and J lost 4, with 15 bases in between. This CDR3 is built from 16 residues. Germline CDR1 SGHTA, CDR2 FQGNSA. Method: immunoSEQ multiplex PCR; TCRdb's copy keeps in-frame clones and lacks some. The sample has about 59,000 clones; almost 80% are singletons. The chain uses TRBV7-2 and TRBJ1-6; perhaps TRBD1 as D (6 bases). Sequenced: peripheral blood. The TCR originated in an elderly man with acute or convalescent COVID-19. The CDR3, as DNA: TGTGCCAGCAGCCTACAGGGTGGTGGATATAATTCACCCCTCCACTTT. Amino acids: CASSLQGGGYNSPLHF.